The rows below give T cell receptor beta chains drawn from one sample of a study of blood T cell repertoires in COVID-19. Sequencing used immunoSEQ multiplex PCR; TCRdb keeps in-frame clones, though not all of them. Of around 100,000 clones listed, approximately 89% were seen once; the top ten hold roughly 17%. Material for sequencing was peripheral blood. Receptors originate from a woman aged 80 or over in a cohort sampled during active COVID-19. CDR3s include the opening cysteine and the closing phenylalanine or tryptophan. A D gene is named only where the DNA matches it firmly. Size is stated for part of the rows, as once, few or many counts, or as a class when the clone is expanded.

>TRBJ1-2|-|TRBV13|-
TGTGCCAGCAGCCTACGGGACATCTCCTATGGCTACACCTTC
CASSLRDISYGYTF
>TRBJ2-7|-|TRBV2|-
TGTGCCAGCAGTGAAGGGGCGGGTCCCAACGAGCAGTACTTC
CASSEGAGPNEQYF
>TRBJ2-3|TRBD2|TRBV10-2|-
TGCGCCAGCAGTGAGCCGGGACTAGCGGGGGGGACGGATACGCAGTATTTT
CASSEPGLAGGTDTQYF
>TRBJ2-4|TRBD1|TRBV30|-
TGTGCCTGGAGCCCGGGACAGGGGGCGCGTGGAAAAAACATTCAGTACTTC
CAWSPGQGARGKNIQYF
>TRBJ1-4|TRBD1|TRBV7-9|-
TGTGCCAGCAGCCCAGGGACAGGCTGGGCGTTT
CASSPGTGWAF
>TRBJ2-5|-|TRBV4-1|-
TGCGCCAGCAGCCCCGCGGTCCTGGAGACCCAGTACTTC
CASSPAVLETQYF
>TRBJ2-1|-|TRBV13|-
TGTGCCAGCAGCCGGCCAGCTAGTGGTGAGCAGTTCTTC
CASSRPASGEQFF
>TRBJ1-2|-|TRBV7-3|-
TGTGCCAGCAGCTCAAACTCAGGTTGGTATGGCTACACCTTC
CASSSNSGWYGYTF
>TRBJ1-5|-|TRBV19|-
TGTGCCAGTAGCCGCGGACAAAATCAGCCCCAGCATTTT
CASSRGQNQPQHF
>TRBJ1-1|-|TRBV2|-
TGTGCCAGCAGTGACGGCTCCGGGGGGCGGCTAGCTTTCTTT
CASSDGSGGRLAFF
>TRBJ1-1|TRBD1|TRBV9|many
TGTGCCAGCAGCGCCCTACAGGGGGGGAACACTGAAGCTTTCTTT
CASSALQGGNTEAFF
>TRBJ1-2|-|TRBV6-5|medium-sized
TGTGCCAGCAGTCCGGGACACGAGAACTATGGCTACACCTTC
CASSPGHENYGYTF
>TRBJ1-2|-|TRBV12-2|-
TGTGCAAGTCGCTTAGCGATTTGGGTCCGGAGTGGCTACACCTTC
CASRLAIWVRSGYTF
>TRBJ1-2|-|TRBV14|once
TGTGCCAGCAGCCAGGGTAGGGCGGGAGGCTACACCTTC
CASSQGRAGGYTF
>TRBJ2-5|TRBD2|TRBV6-5|-
TGTGCCAGCAGTTACTCGCGGGGGGCGGGGACCCAGTACTTC
CASSYSRGAGTQYF
>TRBJ2-1|-|TRBV2|-
TGTGCCAGCAAAAGGCGGGCCGACTCCTACAATGAGCAGTTCTTC
CASKRRADSYNEQFF
>TRBJ1-5|TRBD1|TRBV5-8|-
TGTGCCAGCAGCACCCGAACAGGGGGAAATCAGCCCCAGCATTTT
CASSTRTGGNQPQHF
>TRBJ2-5|-|TRBV6-6|once
TGTGCCAGCAGTTATTCTGTGGAGACCCAGTACTTC
CASSYSVETQYF
>TRBJ2-1|-|TRBV24-1|-
TGTGCCACCAGTGACCACAGGAGCTCCTACAATGAGCAGTTCTTC
CATSDHRSSYNEQFF
>TRBJ2-3|TRBD1|TRBV2|-
TGTGCCAGCTTGAACAGGGGGCAAGATACGCAGTATTTT
CASLNRGQDTQYF
>TRBJ2-2|-|TRBV5-4|-
TGTGCCAGCAGCTTCCCAGGGGAAACCGGGGAGCTGTTTTTT
CASSFPGETGELFF
>TRBJ1-5|-|TRBV27|-
TGTGCCAGCAGTTTTTTGGGAGTTAGTGGTCAGCCCCAGCATTTT
CASSFLGVSGQPQHF
>TRBJ2-2|TRBD1|TRBV7-6|-
TGTGCCAGCAGCTTAGAAGTGGTCGGGAAGGGGGCAACCGGGGAGCTGTTTTTT
CASSLEVVGKGATGELFF
>TRBJ2-7|-|TRBV30|-
TGTGCCTGGACGTTTCAGGGCCCCTACGAGCAGTACTTC
CAWTFQGPYEQYF
>TRBJ1-5|TRBD1|TRBV7-2|-
TGTGCCAGCAGCTTGCAACAGGGGGCGAATCAGCCCCAGCATTTT
CASSLQQGANQPQHF
>TRBJ2-3|TRBD2|TRBV19|-
TGTGCCAGTAGTATTGCGGGGGGCACAGATACGCAGTATTTT
CASSIAGGTDTQYF
>TRBJ2-3|TRBD2|TRBV5-4|-
TGTGCCAGCAGTTATTGGACTAGCGGGATCTCAGATACGCAGTATTTT
CASSYWTSGISDTQYF
>TRBJ1-1|TRBD1|TRBV5-1|-
TGCGCCAGCAGCTCCGGGACAGGGGGCACTGAAGCTTTCTTT
CASSSGTGGTEAFF
>TRBJ1-1|-|TRBV3-1/TRBV3-2|-
TGTGCCAGCAGCCAAGCCAGGGAAGCTTTCTTT
CASSQAREAFF
>TRBJ1-1|TRBD1|TRBV5-1|-
TGCGCCAGCAGTTCGACAGGGTTGAACACTGAAGCTTTCTTT
CASSSTGLNTEAFF
>TRBJ2-3|TRBD2|TRBV28|few
TGTGCCAGCAGTGAGAGCGGGAGGGCGACAGATACGCAGTATTTT
CASSESGRATDTQYF
>TRBJ2-3|TRBD2|TRBV24-1|once
TGTGCCACCAGTGATTCCCTAGCGGGGGCGGGAGAACCAGATACGCAGTATTTT
CATSDSLAGAGEPDTQYF
>TRBJ1-6|-|TRBV2|-
TGTGCCAGCAGTGAAACGTGGGCCCTGGGTTCACCCCTCCACTTT
CASSETWALGSPLHF
>TRBJ1-5|-|TRBV28|-
TGTGCCAGCAGTTTTCCAACAGGGACTCAGCCCCAGCATTTT
CASSFPTGTQPQHF
>TRBJ1-4|-|TRBV19|-
TGTGCCAGTATGAGCGGGGCGTCAACTAATGAAAAACTGTTTTTT
CASMSGASTNEKLFF
>TRBJ1-6|-|TRBV3-1/TRBV3-2|-
TGTGCCAGCAGCTATAAAATTCGACAGAATTCACCCCTCCACTTT
CASSYKIRQNSPLHF
>TRBJ2-5|TRBD2|TRBV5-1|-
TGCGCCAGCATGGTCAGCGGGGCACAAGAGACCCAGTACTTC
CASMVSGAQETQYF
>TRBJ2-5|-|TRBV7-3|-
TGTGCCAGCAGCTTTTCAGGTGGCGGGGAGACCCAGTACTTC
CASSFSGGGETQYF
>TRBJ2-1|-|TRBV10-2|-
TGCGCCAGCAGTCGTGAGCAGTTCTTC
CASSREQFF
>TRBJ2-1|-|TRBV9|-
TGTGCCAGCAGCTTGGACAGTTACTCCTACAATGAGCAGTTCTTC
CASSLDSYSYNEQFF
>TRBJ1-4|-|TRBV21-1|-
TGTGCCAGCAGCAAAGAGGGGAACGGCAGCGAAAAACTGTTTTTT
CASSKEGNGSEKLFF